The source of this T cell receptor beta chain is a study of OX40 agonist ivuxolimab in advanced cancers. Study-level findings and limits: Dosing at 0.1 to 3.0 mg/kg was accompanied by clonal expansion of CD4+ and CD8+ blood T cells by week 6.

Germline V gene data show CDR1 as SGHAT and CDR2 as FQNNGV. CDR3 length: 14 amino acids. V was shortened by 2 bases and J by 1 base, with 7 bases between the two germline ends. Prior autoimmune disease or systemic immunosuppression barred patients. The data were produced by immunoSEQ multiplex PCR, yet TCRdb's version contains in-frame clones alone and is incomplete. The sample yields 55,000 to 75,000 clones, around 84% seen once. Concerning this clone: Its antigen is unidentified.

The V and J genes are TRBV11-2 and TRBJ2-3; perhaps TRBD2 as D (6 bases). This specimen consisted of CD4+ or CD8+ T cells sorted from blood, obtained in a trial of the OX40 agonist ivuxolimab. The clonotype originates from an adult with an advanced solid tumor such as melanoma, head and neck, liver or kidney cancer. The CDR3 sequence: CASSLREGTDTQYF. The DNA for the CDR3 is TGTGCCAGCAGCTTAAGGGAGGGCACAGATACGCAGTATTTT.